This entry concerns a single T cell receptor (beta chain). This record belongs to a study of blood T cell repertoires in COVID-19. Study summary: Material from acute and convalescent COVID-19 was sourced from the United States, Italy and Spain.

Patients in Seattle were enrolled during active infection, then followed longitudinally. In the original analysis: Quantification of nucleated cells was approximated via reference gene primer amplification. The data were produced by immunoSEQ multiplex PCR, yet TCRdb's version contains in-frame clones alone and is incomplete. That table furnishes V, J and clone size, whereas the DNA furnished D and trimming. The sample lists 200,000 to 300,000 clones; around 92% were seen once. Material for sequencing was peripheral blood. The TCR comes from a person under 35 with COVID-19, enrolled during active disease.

The CDR3 DNA sequence: TGCGCCAGCAGCCAAAAGCTAATTCCGATGTTTTACGAGCAGTACTTC. This gives the protein CASSQKLIPMFYEQYF. The genes are TRBV4-1 and TRBJ2-7, with no clear D. CDR3 length: 16 amino acids. Trimming cost V 2 bases and J 4 bases, with 18 bases left between them. The V gene's germline CDR1 is MGHRA and CDR2 YSYEKL.